These T cell receptor beta chains were read from a single sample in a study of blood T cells in healthy people across ages. TCRdb called the 5' RACE reads again in MiXCR, with one record for every CDR3 protein. The table lists about 1.4 million distinct CDR3 sequences, approximately 60% of them singletons. The sample comprised blood. Every receptor here comes from a man younger than 30 in good health. Both conserved end residues are part of each CDR3. D genes are given only for firm matches. Size values are once, few and many counts, or a class for expanded clones, and some rows have none.

clone size	V gene	CDR3 length	D gene	J gene	CDR3 protein	CDR3 DNA
-	TRBV7-9	14	TRBD1	TRBJ2-5	CASSFPTGQETQYF	TGTGCCAGCAGCTTCCCGACAGGGCAAGAGACCCAGTACTTC
once	TRBV12-3/TRBV12-4	14	TRBD1	TRBJ1-5	CASTPTGTDWPQHF	TGTGCCAGCACCCCGACAGGGACAGATTGGCCCCAGCATTTT
once	TRBV4-3	13	TRBD1	TRBJ2-1	CASSQDRAGEQFF	TGCGCCAGCAGCCAGGACAGGGCCGGTGAGCAGTTCTTC
-	TRBV20-1	13	-	TRBJ1-2	CSARGGILYGYTF	TGCAGTGCTAGAGGAGGTATCCTCTATGGCTACACCTTC
few	TRBV20-1	13	TRBD2	TRBJ2-7	CSAYGLAGYEQYF	TGCAGTGCCTACGGACTAGCGGGGTACGAGCAGTACTTC
-	TRBV10-3	14	-	TRBJ2-7	CAISRPGEAYEQYF	TGTGCCATCAGCCGACCAGGGGAGGCCTACGAGCAGTACTTC
-	TRBV6-2/TRBV6-3	15	-	TRBJ2-1	CASSYHCWGVNEQFF	TGTGCCAGCAGTTACCACTGTTGGGGGGTCAATGAGCAGTTCTTC
-	TRBV27	16	TRBD2	TRBJ2-5	CASSSSGRTPYNEQYF	TGTGCCAGCAGTTCCAGCGGGAGGACCCCTTACAATGAGCAGTACTTC
once	TRBV7-6	13	TRBD1	TRBJ2-1	CASSLGTGKPQFF	TGTGCCAGCAGCTTAGGGACAGGGAAACCACAGTTCTTC
-	TRBV10-2	14	-	TRBJ1-5	CASSEFQVGQPQHF	TGCGCCAGCAGTGAGTTCCAGGTGGGTCAGCCCCAGCATTTT
few	TRBV28	13	-	TRBJ2-7	CASLSEPSYEQYF	TGTGCCAGCTTGAGTGAGCCGAGCTACGAGCAGTACTTC
few	TRBV20-1	15	-	TRBJ2-7	CSARDWGDPLREQYF	TGCAGTGCTAGAGATTGGGGGGACCCCTTAAGGGAGCAGTACTTC
-	TRBV27	11	-	TRBJ1-2	CASSSGALLTF	TGTGCCAGCAGCTCAGGCGCCCTGCTCACCTTC
-	TRBV5-1	15	-	TRBJ2-7	CASSLTTVRGYEQYF	TGCGCCAGCAGCTTGACGACAGTTAGGGGGTACGAGCAGTACTTC
-	TRBV6-1	15	-	TRBJ1-2	CASSEAAGLNYGYTF	TGTGCCAGCAGTGAGGCGGCAGGTTTGAACTATGGCTACACCTTC
few	TRBV10-3	15	TRBD1	TRBJ2-5	CAISPGLGQEETQYF	TGTGCCATCAGTCCAGGATTAGGACAGGAAGAGACCCAGTACTTC
-	TRBV4-1	16	TRBD2	TRBJ2-1	CATTRGVADSYNEQFF	TGCGCCACCACCCGGGGGGTGGCGGACTCCTACAATGAGCAGTTCTTC
-	TRBV12-3/TRBV12-4	15	TRBD1	TRBJ2-7	CASSPLRQGIYEQYF	TGTGCCAGCAGTCCCTTACGACAGGGTATCTACGAGCAGTACTTC
few	TRBV7-8	18	-	TRBJ2-2	CASSLVQYGLANTGELFF	TGTGCCAGCAGCTTAGTTCAGTACGGACTGGCAAACACCGGGGAGCTGTTTTTT
few	TRBV4-1	15	-	TRBJ1-6	CASSHKEGNQSPLHF	TGCGCCAGCAGCCATAAGGAAGGAAACCAGTCACCCCTCCACTTT
-	TRBV3-1	16	-	TRBJ2-3	CASSQDRASDADTQYF	TGTGCCAGCAGCCAGGATCGGGCTAGCGATGCAGATACGCAGTATTTT
-	TRBV20-1	12	-	TRBJ1-2	CSARETGGGYTF	TGCAGTGCTAGAGAGACAGGCGGTGGCTACACCTTC
-	TRBV2	17	TRBD2	TRBJ2-3	CASRKSLAELRADTQYF	TGTGCCAGCAGAAAAAGTCTAGCGGAGCTAAGGGCAGATACGCAGTATTTT
-	TRBV10-3	12	-	TRBJ2-1	CATGDYLNEQFF	TGTGCCACAGGGGACTATCTAAATGAGCAGTTCTTC
-	TRBV20-1	15	TRBD1	TRBJ2-1	CSATNRDRGLGEQFF	TGCAGTGCAACAAACCGGGACAGGGGGCTCGGTGAGCAGTTCTTC
-	TRBV7-9	15	TRBD2	TRBJ2-3	CTSSQRDPSTDTQYF	TGTACCAGCAGTCAGCGGGATCCTAGCACAGATACGCAGTATTTT
-	TRBV20-1	12	-	TRBJ2-1	CSAESWGNEQFF	TGCAGTGCTGAGTCGTGGGGAAATGAGCAGTTCTTC
-	TRBV13	15	-	TRBJ2-5	CASSSEGHAEETQYF	TGTGCCAGCAGCTCAGAGGGACATGCCGAAGAGACCCAGTACTTC